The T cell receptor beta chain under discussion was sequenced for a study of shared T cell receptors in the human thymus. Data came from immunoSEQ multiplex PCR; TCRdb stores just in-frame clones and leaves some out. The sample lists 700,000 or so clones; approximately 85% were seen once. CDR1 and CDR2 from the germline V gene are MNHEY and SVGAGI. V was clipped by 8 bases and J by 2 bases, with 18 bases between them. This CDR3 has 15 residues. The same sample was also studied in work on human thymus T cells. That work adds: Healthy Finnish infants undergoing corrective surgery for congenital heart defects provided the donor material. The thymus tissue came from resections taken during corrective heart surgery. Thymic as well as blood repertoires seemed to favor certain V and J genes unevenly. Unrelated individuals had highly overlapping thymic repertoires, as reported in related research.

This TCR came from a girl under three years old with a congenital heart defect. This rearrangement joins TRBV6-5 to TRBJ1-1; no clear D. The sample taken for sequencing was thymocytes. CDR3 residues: CASELLPRGNTEAFF. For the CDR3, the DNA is TGTGCCAGCGAGTTACTCCCGCGGGGTAACACTGAAGCTTTCTTT.